This TCR beta chain was found in a study of read filtering for tumor transcriptome and immune sequencing. From 300 to 400 ng of RNA, a library with molecular barcoded alpha/delta and beta/gamma adaptors was made. MiXCR was run by TCRdb on the reads, yielding one entry per CDR3 protein. The sample holds some 39,000 distinct CDR3 sequences, around 15% seen once. This clonotype was counted many times. From germline, CDR1 is MDHEN and CDR2 SYDVKM. Trimming removed 4 bases from V and 3 bases from J, with 12 bases in between. The CDR3 is made up of 15 amino acids. The sample taken for sequencing was a population of CD138-negative cells sorted from bone marrow. This receptor was taken from a donor aged 40 or over with multiple myeloma. The rearrangement uses TRBV28 and TRBJ2-2; D is tentatively TRBD1 or TRBD2 (7 bases each). The CDR3 loop reads CASSWGGGYTGELFF. The CDR3 nucleotides are TGTGCCAGCAGTTGGGGAGGGGGCTACACCGGGGAGCTGTTTTTT.